These 13 T cell receptor beta chains originate from one sample sequenced in a study of cytomegalovirus exposure and HLA in healthy donors. TCRdb's table, derived via immunoSEQ multiplex PCR, lists solely in-frame clones and lacks some. The sample consists of roughly 300,000 clones, about 90% of them appearing once. The specimen sequenced was PBMCs. The receptors stem from a woman in her thirties in good health and CMV-seropositive.

The V gene is TRBV9, the J gene TRBJ2-7, with 7 bases that match TRBD2. The junction had 12 bases not matched to a gene; V was cut back by 4 bases and J by 5 bases. Germline V gene lookup returns CDR1 SGDLS and CDR2 YYNGEE. CDR3 size: 15 residues. CDR3: CASSTREGSWDEQYF. The CDR3 DNA reads TGTGCCAGCAGCACGAGGGAGGGATCCTGGGACGAGCAGTACTTC.

This clone has only one observation. The chain is built from TRBV4-2 and TRBJ1-4, with TRBD1 as a possible D gene (5 bases). CDR3 length: 15 amino acids. Germline-derived CDR1 and CDR2 are LGHNA and YNFKEQ. The germline V and J ends were trimmed by 4 bases and 4 bases, with 13 bases remaining between them. CDR3 region: CASSLMGPLNEKLFF. The CDR3 DNA reads TGTGCCAGCAGCCTCATGGGACCTCTTAATGAAAAACTGTTTTTT.

The J gene is TRBJ1-2, the V gene TRBV5-5; D is possibly TRBD1 (6 bases). With 0 bases removed from V and 2 bases from J, the gap between germline ends came to 11 bases. CDR1 SGHKS and CDR2 YYEKEE come from the germline V gene (reference sequence). This CDR3 has 15 residues. Written as DNA, the CDR3 is TGTGCCAGCAGCTTGGAGGCAGGGGTCAACTATGGCTACACCTTC. Amino acid sequence: CASSLEAGVNYGYTF.

In regard to this clone: In the same sample, other DNA sequences code for this CDR3. The chain combines TRBV27 with TRBJ2-3, with D possibly matching TRBD1 (6 bases). Germline V CDR1 and CDR2: MNHEY, SMNVEV (reference sequence). The CDR3 runs 14 residues. V gave up 3 bases and J gave up 3 bases, with 10 bases separating them. CDR3 coding DNA: TGTGCCAGCAGTTTCTGGGGGCGAACAGATACGCAGTATTTT. The encoded protein is CASSFWGRTDTQYF.

The chain combines TRBV7-2 with TRBJ2-7; D may be TRBD1 or TRBD2 (5 bases each). The length of the CDR3 is 18 residues. The V end lost 1 base, the J end lost 3 bases, and 22 bases lay between the germline ends. Per germline, CDR1 SGHTA and CDR2 FQGNSA. The CDR3 coding sequence is TGTGCCAGCAGCTTAGAAAGCCGGGACCAAGCGTACGGCTACGAGCAGTACTTC. It is translated as CASSLESRDQAYGYEQYF.

This clone appeared once. CDR3 in DNA: TGTGCCAGCAGCCCACAGGCTTTAGATACGCAGTATTTT. Translation gives CASSPQALDTQYF. This chain joins TRBV13 and TRBJ2-3; possible D gene TRBD1, 5 bases. V lost 5 bases to trimming and J lost 5 bases, with 11 bases between them. CDR3 length equals 13 residues. CDR1 is PRHDT and CDR2 is FYEKMQ in the germline V gene (reference sequence).

The chain is built from TRBV12-2 and TRBJ2-7. TRBV12-2 is a listed pseudogene. The CDR3 contains 17 residues. The CDR3 nucleotides are TGTGCAAGTCGCTTAGGGTTAGTCGGGCACACTGGGAACGAGCAGTACTTC. It is translated as CASRLGLVGHTGNEQYF.

The rearrangement links TRBV1 to TRBJ2-1; the table's D call, TRBD2, has no DNA check behind it. TRBV1 is marked as a pseudogene. The CDR3 is made up of 15 amino acids. CDR3 DNA: TGCACCAGCAGCCAAGATGGACTAGCGCACAATGAGCAGTTCTTC. This encodes CTSSQDGLAHNEQFF.

The chain is built from TRBV5-1 and TRBJ2-3; 14 nucleotides agree with TRBD2. V was clipped by 4 bases and J by 1 base; unmatched bases: 14. The CDR3 runs to 20 residues. Germline loops: CDR1 SGHRS, CDR2 YFSETQ. CDR3 DNA: TGCGCCAGCAGCATTGCGGGGGCGTCGGGACTAGCGGGGGGCACAGATACGCAGTATTTT. This gives the protein CASSIAGASGLAGGTDTQYF.

This rearrangement joins TRBV7-2 to TRBJ2-1; D call uncertain. Germline lookup yields CDR1 SGHTA and CDR2 FQGNSA. V shed 4 bases and J shed 3 bases, with 7 bases lying between them. CDR3 length equals 13 residues. CDR3 nucleotides: TGTGCCAGCAGCTCCCAGAGCTACAATGAGCAGTTCTTC. Translating gives CASSSQSYNEQFF. Based on the CDR3 plus reference TRBV7-2 and TRBJ2-1, the full variable domain is GAGVSQSPSNKVTEKGKDVELRCDPISGHTALYWYRQSLGQGLEFLIYFQGNSAPDKSGLPSDRFSAERTGGSVSTLTIQRTQQEDSAVYLCASSSQSYNEQFFGPGTRLTVL.

This clone was seen only once. The V gene is TRBV27, the J gene TRBJ2-3; D is perhaps TRBD2 (6 bases). The CDR3 sequence is 16 residues long. Germline V CDR1 and CDR2: MNHEY, SMNVEV (reference sequence). Trimming left V 7 bases short and J 0 bases short, with 17 bases between. The CDR3 nucleotides read TGTGCCAGCACCAGATTCTCTGGGACTAGCACAGATACGCAGTATTTT. It is translated as CASTRFSGTSTDTQYF.

This chain connects TRBV27 to TRBJ1-1; TRBD1 agrees at 7 bases. The V segment lost 5 bases and the J segment 4 bases; nucleotides outside the gene matches: 4. Looked up from germline, CDR1 is MNHEY and CDR2 is SMNVEV (reference sequence). The CDR3 contains 13 residues. CDR3 coding DNA: TGTGCCAGCAGTACCACAGGGGTCACTGAAGCTTTCTTT. Protein sequence: CASSTTGVTEAFF.

This chain uses TRBV12-5 with TRBJ2-3; possible D gene TRBD2, 5 bases. This CDR3 has 14 residues. V was clipped by 7 bases and J by 4 bases, with 15 bases between them. CDR1 LGHNT and CDR2 FRNRAP come from the germline V gene. Here the CDR3 DNA reads TGTGCTAGTGCCCAGAACACTAGGTCAGATACGCAGTATTTT. It yields the protein CASAQNTRSDTQYF. Variable domain in full (rest from reference TRBV12-5 and TRBJ2-3): DARVTQTPRHKVTEMGQEVTMRCQPILGHNTVFWYRQTMMQGLELLAYFRNRAPLDDSGMPKDRFSAEMPDATLATLKIQPSEPRDSAVYFCASAQNTRSDTQYFGPGTRLTVL.